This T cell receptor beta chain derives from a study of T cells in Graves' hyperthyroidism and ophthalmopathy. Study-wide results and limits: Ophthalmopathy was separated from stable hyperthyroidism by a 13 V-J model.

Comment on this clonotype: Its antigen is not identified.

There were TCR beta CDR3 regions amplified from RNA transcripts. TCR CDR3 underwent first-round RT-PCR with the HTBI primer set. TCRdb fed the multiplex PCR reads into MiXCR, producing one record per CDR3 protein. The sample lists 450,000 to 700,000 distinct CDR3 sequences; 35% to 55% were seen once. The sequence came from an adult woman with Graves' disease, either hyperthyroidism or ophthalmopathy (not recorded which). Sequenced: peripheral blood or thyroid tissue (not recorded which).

The CDR3 DNA sequence: TGTGCCAGCAAACCAGGGGGGAGAGGCAATCAGCCCCAGCATTTT. It codes for CASKPGGRGNQPQHF. The rearrangement joins TRBV7-9 to TRBJ1-5; 7 bases line up with TRBD1. With V trimmed by 7 bases and J by 2 bases, 8 bases remained unmatched. This CDR3 region has 15 residues. In germline, CDR1 is SEHNR, CDR2 FQNEAQ (reference sequence).